The present TCR beta chain was sequenced within a study of OX40 agonist ivuxolimab in advanced cancers. Study-level background: Antecedent anti-PD-1, anti-PD-L1 or anti-CTLA-4 therapy was permissible, with around 41% having received some. Partial responses were seen in three patients, one with hepatocellular carcinoma and two with cutaneous melanoma.

General study points: Some nonresponders likewise displayed low normalized T-cell clonal expansion. At doses 0.1 to 3.0 mg/kg, CD4+ and CD8+ clones expanded.

This CDR3 region has 14 residues. CDR1 is SNHLY and CDR2 is FYNNEI in the germline V gene. Trimming cost V 1 base and J 7 bases, with 13 bases left between them. This clone was seen once. Its antigen is unidentified. Repertoires were generated with immunoSEQ multiplex PCR, while TCRdb's copy carries only in-frame clones and drops some. The sample contains more than 60,000 clones, under 85% of which appear only once. The sample consisted of CD4+ or CD8+ T cells sorted from blood, taken in a trial of the OX40 agonist ivuxolimab. The receptor comes from an adult with an advanced solid tumor such as melanoma, head and neck, liver or kidney cancer. The rearrangement uses TRBV2 and TRBJ1-1; a weak D match, TRBD1 (6 bases). The DNA of the CDR3 is TGTGCCAGCAGTGAAGGCGGGGGGGGCTTTGAAGCTTTCTTT. Translating gives CASSEGGGGFEAFF.